The TCR beta chain described here comes from a study of Ad26.COV2.S vaccination and SARS-CoV-2 variants. Background on the study: Donor had been placed in the Ad26.COV2.S arm of the COV1001 trial.

Treatment defined: roughly 18 received Ad26.COV2.S at low or high dose, single or two shots; about 5 received placebo; per-sample allocation not given. Samples analyzed were those drawn on day 63 after the first vaccine or placebo injection. The protocol was immunoSEQ multiplex PCR, while the TCRdb copy is restricted to in-frame clones and leaves out a portion. This sample has 250,000 to 300,000 clones, with more than 75% found just once. The table lists this clone with a few counts. Its specificity is not known. The J segment lost 5 bases and the V segment lost 2 bases, leaving 7 bases of the junction unmatched. The germline V gene encodes CDR1 SGHRS and CDR2 YFSETQ. This CDR3 region has 15 residues. Overall study findings and caveats: Total T cell responses may have been underestimated by the TCR breadth and depth analyses.

The sequences come from peripheral blood, collected in a trial of Ad26.COV2.S vaccine versus placebo. The rearrangement links TRBV5-1 to TRBJ2-7; 10 nucleotides align to TRBD1. The receptor comes from a person aged 18 to 65 who received the Ad26.COV2.S COVID-19 vaccine or a placebo. In DNA form, the CDR3 reads TGCGCCAGCAGCTTCAACCCGGGACAGGGGAACGAGCAGTACTTC. Protein sequence: CASSFNPGQGNEQYF.